This T cell receptor beta chain was captured in a study of blood T cell repertoires in COVID-19. Study overall: Some COVID-19 samples were acute and others convalescent; all came from the United States, Italy and Spain. T cells, B-cell-depleted T cells, or PBMCs provided the cDNA or gDNA that served as material.

As processed by the authors: Estimated nucleated cell counts came from reference gene primer amplification. TCRdb keeps only in-frame clones here, not all; method: immunoSEQ multiplex PCR. Clonal size and the V and J genes are those of that table, whereas D and trimming came from the DNA. The repertoire consists of about 69,000 clones, with approximately 85% occurring once and the leading ten covering under 35%. CDR3 length equals 15 residues. V lost 2 bases, J lost 0 bases, and 8 bases lay in between. Germline CDR1 is LNHDA and CDR2 is SQIVND (reference sequence). This clone was detected a few times.

The source is a human donor in a cohort sampled during active COVID-19. Sequenced material: peripheral blood. This chain uses TRBV19 with TRBJ1-5; no clear D gene. The CDR3 bases are TGTGCCAGTAGTATACGAGGGAATAGCAATCAGCCCCAGCATTTT. As protein: CASSIRGNSNQPQHF.